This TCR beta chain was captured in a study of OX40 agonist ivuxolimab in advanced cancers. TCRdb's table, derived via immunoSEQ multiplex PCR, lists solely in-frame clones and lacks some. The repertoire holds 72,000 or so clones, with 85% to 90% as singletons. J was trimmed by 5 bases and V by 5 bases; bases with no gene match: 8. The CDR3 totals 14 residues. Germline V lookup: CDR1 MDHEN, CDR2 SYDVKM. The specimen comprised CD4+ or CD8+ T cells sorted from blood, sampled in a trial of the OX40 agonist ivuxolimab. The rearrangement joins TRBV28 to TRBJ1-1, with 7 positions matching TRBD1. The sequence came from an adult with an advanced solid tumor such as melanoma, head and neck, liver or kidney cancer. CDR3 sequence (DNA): TGTGCCAGCAGTACCGCGAGGGGGCGGACTGAAGCTTTCTTT. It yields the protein CASSTARGRTEAFF.